This TCR beta chain was sequenced during a study of cytomegalovirus exposure and HLA in healthy donors (dated by TCRdb to 2016 to 2017). About the investigation overall: An earlier analysis of 587 of the donors reported 250 to 300 Gb of sequence data and 117 million unique TCR beta sequences from 150 million to 200 million T cells. Around 300 gigabases of sequencing data and 70 million to 85 million unique TCR sequences were included in an early release covering roughly 600 HLA-typed donors. The genetic ancestry cluster associated with self-reported Caucasian donors included 80% to 90% of the 300 to 450 genotyped donors. The aim of the study was to test whether cataloging public T cell receptors could identify signatures of past pathogen exposure. The T cell repertoires of some 670 subjects were profiled by immunosequencing and related to cytomegalovirus serostatus. A separate validation cohort of 100 to 150 different subjects was used in addition to the roughly 700-subject first cohort. To predict cytomegalovirus infection status, the study brought together high-throughput TCR immunosequencing, statistical association of individual TCRs with disease status, and machine learning. A later analysis re-analyzed previously published TCR beta repertoires from hundreds of donors and added high-resolution HLA genotyping to study TCR occurrence patterns. Rather than drawing on any new phenotypic data, the later analysis identified candidate immune exposures from TCR beta sequences and the way those sequences occurred across donors. In an earlier analysis of a few hundred of the donors, high-throughput TCR beta sequencing was used to judge whether each TCR beta V gene segment behaved as functional or pseudogenic. Donor age, sex, ethnicity and CMV serostatus were compiled alongside the repertoire data. A later genetic analysis took genome-wide SNP genotypes for about 55% of the 666 donors and used that subset as a discovery cohort. Every repertoire in the discovery cohort had been generated on one and the same sequencing platform. HLA typing included class I and class II loci at four-digit resolution. The number of donors typed differed by locus, with 629-630 for A, B, C, DRB1 and DQB1, roughly 520 for DQA1, over 600 for DPA1, and some 470 for DPB1. Because of strong linkage in the cohort, five DR-DQ haplotypes were treated as single units for association and clustering. Among about 400 genotyped donors of the cohort, an average of around 220,000 unique TCR beta nucleotide sequences was sequenced per donor, of which 15% to 20% were non-productive.

Including the terminal cysteine and phenylalanine, the CDR3 comprises 14 residues. The retained sequence is limited to the CDR3, 42 bases, with the frame set at the first base. Trimming removed 2 bases from V and 7 bases from J; the gene matches leave 7 bases unexplained. The germline V gene supplies CDR1 SGHDT and CDR2 YYEEEE. Findings and caveats that apply to the study as a whole: In this cohort, only TCR beta chains were sequenced, and detectable features were limited by the absence of alpha or paired-chain data. Some IMGT-functional V segments, including TRBV6-2 and TRBV6-3, could not be told apart with the 87-base-pair reads, so those segments were excluded. In vitro tests confirmed that three of the cytomegalovirus-associated TCR beta chains recognize cytomegalovirus antigens. A further reported finding was that TCR beta sequences accurately predicted the HLA-A and HLA-B alleles for most subjects in the first cohort. At a false discovery rate of 0.05, a later analysis linked 15,000 to 20,000 TCR beta sequences to specific HLA alleles. Most TCR sequences were observed very rarely across donors, whereas some public TCRs were present in many individuals. Because HLA typing was unavailable for some donors at each locus, only the typed subset was used in association tests. V-gene and J-gene trimming of TCR beta chains was associated with a missense DCLRE1C variant in a later genetic analysis, and the association was replicated in an independent cohort. In a later analysis, several top co-occurrence clusters were reported to appear linked to parvovirus B19, influenza, CMV and Epstein-Barr virus. Most CMV-associated TCR beta chains appeared to be HLA-restricted in a later analysis, and the HLA associations seemed to be driven largely by CMV exposure. Cytomegalovirus status was reported to be diagnosed by the classifier with high specificity and sensitivity in both the original and validation cohorts. A later analysis found that HLA-associated TCR beta chains were more clonally expanded and had lower generation probabilities than equally common non-associated chains. Strong co-occurrence of HLA alleles, especially DR and DQ, made assigning TCR associations to individual alleles difficult. A cluster of highly shared sequence variants was judged likely to be a technical artifact of the sequencing pipeline. The authors suggested that the approach could potentially be generalized to other disease states and immunological phenotypes. Compared with the approximately 720-donor mean, donors in an Asian-associated ancestry cluster had fewer N-insertions in productive TCRs, according to a later genetic analysis. In an earlier analysis of 450 to 750 of the donors, most TCR beta V segments appeared in productive rearrangements about 90% or about 30% of the time, broadly matching IMGT annotations. In a later analysis, the rate of TCR association differed among HLA loci, with DRB1 alleles having the most associated TCRs and HLA-C alleles having the fewest. Linkage disequilibrium might explain the correlated functional status among segregating V segments, but an unknown experimental factor could not be excluded. Presence/absence analyses assumed roughly uniform sequencing depth across donors, an assumption that may not hold. For the cohort, immune exposure information was limited to CMV serostatus. Because counts were too low, roughly 17 rarely observed V segments, including chromosome 9 orphons, were left out of the earlier analysis of over 550 of the donors. A total of 150 to 200 TCR beta chains were listed by the study as associated with cytomegalovirus.

Comment on this clone: The antigen this receptor binds is unknown. No clone much larger than this one lies a single base away; base qualities are absent.

To prepare the library, the immunoSEQ multiplex PCR assay was applied. For the multiplex PCR, a mixture combining 60 forward primers for TCR Vbeta segments and 13 reverse primers for TCR Jbeta segments was used. The CDR3 region of rearranged TCR beta genes was amplified from genomic DNA with a multiplex PCR assay. The Illumina HiSeq System was used to sequence the amplified TCR beta libraries as 87-base-pair reads. Under the source paper's analysis protocol: A later analysis counted around 72 million unique TCR beta chains across the 550 to 800 repertoires, and around 12 million of these chains were shared by at least two donors. Raw reads were error-corrected and collapsed into unique sequences by a nearest-neighbor algorithm in which closely related sequences were merged to remove PCR and sequencing errors. To assign V, D and J gene segments, CDR3 sequences were aligned to IMGT reference sequences. For a sequence to be retained, a match of at least six nucleotides was required to both a V gene segment and a J gene segment. Rearrangements were classified as productive when the CDR3 lacked stop codons and remained in frame with V and J, and all other rearrangements were classified as non-productive. Following IMGT convention, CDR3 was defined as the stretch from the second conserved V-encoded cysteine up to the conserved J-encoded phenylalanine. In an earlier analysis of more than 550 of the donors, sequences lacking an unambiguous match to a single V gene segment were excluded. In an earlier analysis of a few hundred of the donors, V segments were called functional above 56.7% productive rearrangements and were called segregating when the between-donor standard deviation exceeded 5%. To diagnose cytomegalovirus status from the catalog of TCR beta chain sequences, a statistical classification framework was built. In a later analysis, TCR nucleotide sequences were compared against IMGT/GENE-DB human TR gene sequences so that V and J genes could be assigned. In a later analysis, CDR3 sequences and most-parsimonious VDJ recombination scenarios were assigned using the TCRdist pipeline. In a later analysis, every TCR beta chain was defined by the combination of its CDR3 amino acid sequence and its V-gene family, and reads without a unique V-gene family were dropped. In a later analysis, 450 to 600 highly shared, low-generation-probability nucleotide sequences were removed to address suspected cross-contamination and a sequencing artifact. For each public chain, a later analysis derived a clonal expansion index from normalized ranks of inferred template counts within each repertoire. Generation probabilities in a later analysis came from a VDJ recombination model fitted to out-of-frame rearrangements, and those results were checked against IGoR. In a later analysis, TCR-TCR, TCR-HLA and TCR-CMV co-occurrence was scored with hypergeometric tests, and a repertoire-size bias correction was applied to TCR pairs. In a later analysis, false discovery rates were estimated by permuting HLA or CMV assignments 20 times. A later analysis grouped co-occurring TCRs with DBSCAN, adding TCRdist sequence similarity when clustering within HLA-allele-positive subsets. Repertoires with fewer than 30,000 or more than 120,000 public chains, plus five repertoires with anomalous nucleotide sharing, were excluded from co-occurrence clustering. TCRdb re-hosts the immuneACCESS table, in-frame sequences only. Its copies lack some clones; in the studies checked, an unresolved V gene accounts for under half of them, and the cause for the rest is not known. The V and J calls and clone size were taken over from that table, and D and trimming were inferred from the DNA. This sample gives around 190,000 clones in total; roughly three quarters of them show up just once. The ten largest account for about 1.6% of the sample.

The cohort consisted of hundreds of healthy bone marrow donors. Cohort members were all nominally healthy when sampled, although unrecorded immune exposures were likely present. The donor was CMV seronegative and was included in the group of approximately 350 seronegative cohort members. A peripheral blood sample was provided by each donor, and peripheral blood mononuclear cells were used for TCR beta sequencing. Genomic DNA was extracted from the blood cell samples with the Qiagen DNeasy Blood Extraction Kit. The V and J segments used are TRBV5-6 and TRBJ2-7; TRBD1 agrees with 9 junctional bases. The receptor comes from a woman between 18 and 29 years old in good health and CMV-seronegative. Material: PBMCs. Read as DNA, the sequence is TGTGCCAGCAGCTTCGGTGACAGGGGGAGTGAGCAGTACTTC. The resulting protein is CASSFGDRGSEQYF.